Listed below are T cell receptor beta chains from one sample, sequenced in a study of shared clonotypes between healthy human individuals. Using immunoSEQ multiplex PCR, the repertoire was profiled, and TCRdb retains in-frame clones only, with some absent. The sample records some 2,400,000 clones, approximately 96% being singletons. The sequencing sample was made of naive CD4+ T cells sorted from blood. These receptors were obtained from a man between 18 and 35 years old in good health. The CDR3 runs from the conserved cysteine through the conserved F or W. D genes are given only for firm matches. Only part of the rows carry a size: once, few, many, or a class if the clone is expanded.

clone size	V gene	J gene	D gene	CDR3 DNA	CDR3 protein
.	TRBV25-1	TRBJ2-3	.	TGTGCCAGCAGTGGGGGATTTAGCACAGATACGCAGTATTTT	CASSGGFSTDTQYF
.	TRBV7-7	TRBJ2-1	TRBD2	TGTGCTAGCAGCTTAACTAGCGGGGGGTACAATGAGCAGTTCTTC	CASSLTSGGYNEQFF
.	TRBV2	TRBJ2-1	.	TGTGCCAGCAGTGTGGGCTCCGCTGGCTCGGGTGAGCAGTTCTTC	CASSVGSAGSGEQFF
.	TRBV29-1	TRBJ2-5	TRBD2	TGCAGCGTTGGAAGCGGGGGGGTTAAAGAGACCCAGTACTTC	CSVGSGGVKETQYF
.	TRBV30	TRBJ2-7	.	TGTGCCTGGAGTGTAGGAGGTGACTCCTACGAGCAGTACTTC	CAWSVGGDSYEQYF
.	TRBV6-1	TRBJ2-1	.	TGTGCCAGCAGTGTGGTCACACAGCTGCAGTTCTTC	CASSVVTQLQFF
.	TRBV11-2	TRBJ2-7	TRBD2	TGTGCCAGCAGCCCCAGCGGGAGGCCCCCCTACGAGCAGTACTTC	CASSPSGRPPYEQYF
.	TRBV10-1	TRBJ1-1	TRBD1	TGCGCCAGCAGTGGGGACAGGGGCACTGAAGCTTTCTTT	CASSGDRGTEAFF
.	TRBV10-3	TRBJ2-7	TRBD1	TGTGCCATCAGTGAACCAGGGGGCCTACGCTACGAGCAGTACTTC	CAISEPGGLRYEQYF
.	TRBV18	TRBJ1-3	.	TGTGCCAGCTCACGGGGAGCTGGAAACACCATATATTTT	CASSRGAGNTIYF
once	TRBV10-3	TRBJ1-1	.	TGTGCCATCAGTGAACGGGGAGGGACTGAAGCTTTCTTT	CAISERGGTEAFF
.	TRBV6-1	TRBJ1-1	.	TGTGCCAGCAGTGCTTCTAGCTTGAACACTGAAGCTTTCTTT	CASSASSLNTEAFF
.	TRBV5-4	TRBJ2-3	.	TGTGCCAGCAGCTTGTCGCAGGCGACAGATACGCAGTATTTT	CASSLSQATDTQYF
.	TRBV9	TRBJ2-3	.	TGTGCCAGCAGCGTAAGTCCTCAAAACACAGATACGCAGTATTTT	CASSVSPQNTDTQYF
.	TRBV6-5	TRBJ1-2	TRBD1	TGTGCCAGCAGTTTTATTTCCGGGGACAGAGGATATGGCTACACCTTC	CASSFISGDRGYGYTF
.	TRBV28	TRBJ2-1	TRBD2	TGTGCCAGCATTTTAGCGGGGGGGCTTGGTGAGCAGTTCTTC	CASILAGGLGEQFF
.	TRBV21-1	TRBJ2-7	.	TGTGCCAGCAGCAAAGAGGCCGTCAGGGGCCTCTACGAGCAGTACTTC	CASSKEAVRGLYEQYF
.	TRBV9	TRBJ2-2	TRBD1	TGTGCCAGCAGCGGTTTACAGGGGGCCGGGGAGCTGTTTTTT	CASSGLQGAGELFF
.	TRBV6-1	TRBJ2-1	.	TGTGCCAGAAGTGAAGGGAGGGGGAAAGGGCTTGATGAGCAGTTCTTC	CARSEGRGKGLDEQFF
.	TRBV29-1	TRBJ1-1	.	TGCAGCGTCGAGAACACAGGCCAAATTACTGAAGCTTTCTTT	CSVENTGQITEAFF
.	TRBV30	TRBJ2-5	TRBD2	TGTGCCTGGAGTGTCGTCCTAGCGGGGACCCAGTACTTC	CAWSVVLAGTQYF
.	TRBV29-1	TRBJ1-3	.	TGCAGCGTTGAAGCTTCCCCTGGAAACACCATATATTTT	CSVEASPGNTIYF
.	TRBV4-1	TRBJ1-2	TRBD1	TGCGCCAGCAGCCAACCTCGACAGGGACCCTATGGCTACACCTTC	CASSQPRQGPYGYTF
.	TRBV7-6	TRBJ2-5	.	TGTGCCAGCAGCTTAGCAGGAGAGACCCAGTACTTC	CASSLAGETQYF
.	TRBV5-1	TRBJ2-1	TRBD2	TGCGCCAGCAGCTTGGCCCGACTAGCCGGCAATGAGCAGTTCTTC	CASSLARLAGNEQFF
.	TRBV9	TRBJ2-5	TRBD2	TGTGCCAGCAGCATAACTAGCAGTAGCGGGCAAGAGACCCAGTACTTC	CASSITSSSGQETQYF
.	TRBV7-2	TRBJ2-7	TRBD2	TGTGCCAGCAGCTTCCCGGGGGGCTCCTACGAGCAGTACTTC	CASSFPGGSYEQYF
.	TRBV7-8	TRBJ1-2	.	TGTGCCAGCAGCCTGGGGGGCCGCTCCGGTGGCTACACCTTC	CASSLGGRSGGYTF
.	TRBV23-1	TRBJ2-3	TRBD2	TGCGCCAGCAGTTACCCGACGCGGGAGCGGAAAGATACGCAGTATTTT	CASSYPTRERKDTQYF
.	TRBV5-5	TRBJ1-1	.	TGTGCCAGCATCCCGCGGACGAACACTGAAGCTTTCTTT	CASIPRTNTEAFF
.	TRBV6-1	TRBJ2-7	TRBD1	TGTGCCAGCAGTGAATTAGGGACAGGATCCTACGAGCAGTACTTC	CASSELGTGSYEQYF
.	TRBV5-6	TRBJ1-5	.	TGTGCCAGCAGCTCGGGACATATCAATCAGCCCCAGCATTTT	CASSSGHINQPQHF
.	TRBV7-9	TRBJ1-4	.	TGTGCCAGCAGCTTAAGGCCTCTCGCAACTAATGAAAAACTGTTTTTT	CASSLRPLATNEKLFF
.	TRBV6-5	TRBJ1-3	.	TGTGCCAGCAGCACCCGGCCCAGCTCTGGAAACACCATATATTTT	CASSTRPSSGNTIYF
.	TRBV29-1	TRBJ2-5	.	TGCAGCGTTGGGGGAGAGGCCGGGGGTCAAAAGACCCAGTACTTC	CSVGGEAGGQKTQYF
.	TRBV5-4	TRBJ2-4	.	TGTGCCAGCAGCTCTCCAACAGGGACCAAAAACATTCAGTACTTC	CASSSPTGTKNIQYF
.	TRBV7-2	TRBJ2-5	.	TGTGCCAGCAGCTTCTCCGGGCCCACGGCGGCGACCCAGTACTTC	CASSFSGPTAATQYF
.	TRBV5-1	TRBJ2-5	.	TGCGCCAGCAGCTTTTCTAGTCCACAAGAGACCCAGTACTTC	CASSFSSPQETQYF
.	TRBV10-1	TRBJ1-6	.	TGCGCCAGCAGTGCAGGGTACAATTCACCCCTCCACTTT	CASSAGYNSPLHF
.	TRBV28	TRBJ1-3	TRBD1	TGTGCCAGCAGTCTGAGACAGGGAGGGATGAGAAACACCATATATTTT	CASSLRQGGMRNTIYF
.	TRBV5-4	TRBJ1-2	TRBD1	TGTGCCAGCAGCTGGAGGGACAGCCTCGCCTATGGCTACACCTTC	CASSWRDSLAYGYTF
.	TRBV10-3	TRBJ2-1	.	TGTGCCATCGGTCGACAGGTTACCTCGGGCAATGAGCAGTTCTTC	CAIGRQVTSGNEQFF
.	TRBV7-2	TRBJ2-1	.	TGTGCCAGCAGCACTACCGGGACCCCCCAGCAGTTCTTC	CASSTTGTPQQFF
few	TRBV6-5	TRBJ2-4	TRBD1	TGTGCCAGCAGTTGGACAGGGGTGGACATTCAGTACTTC	CASSWTGVDIQYF
.	TRBV6-6	TRBJ2-7	.	TGTGCCAGCAGTAGAGGGTACTCCTACGAGCAGTACTTC	CASSRGYSYEQYF
once	TRBV11-2	TRBJ2-7	.	TGTGCCAGCAGCTTAGATTGGGGGAGTAGGTACGAGCAGTACTTC	CASSLDWGSRYEQYF
.	TRBV27	TRBJ1-2	.	TGTGCCAGCGGCCAGGGGTATGGCTACACCTTC	CASGQGYGYTF
.	TRBV7-3	TRBJ2-2	.	TGTGCCAGCAGCTCGGGGGCAACAAACACCGGGGAGCTGTTTTTT	CASSSGATNTGELFF
.	TRBV23-1	TRBJ1-2	.	TGCGCCAGCAGTATCTCGAGCAGGGGATCAAGCTATGGCTACACCTTC	CASSISSRGSSYGYTF